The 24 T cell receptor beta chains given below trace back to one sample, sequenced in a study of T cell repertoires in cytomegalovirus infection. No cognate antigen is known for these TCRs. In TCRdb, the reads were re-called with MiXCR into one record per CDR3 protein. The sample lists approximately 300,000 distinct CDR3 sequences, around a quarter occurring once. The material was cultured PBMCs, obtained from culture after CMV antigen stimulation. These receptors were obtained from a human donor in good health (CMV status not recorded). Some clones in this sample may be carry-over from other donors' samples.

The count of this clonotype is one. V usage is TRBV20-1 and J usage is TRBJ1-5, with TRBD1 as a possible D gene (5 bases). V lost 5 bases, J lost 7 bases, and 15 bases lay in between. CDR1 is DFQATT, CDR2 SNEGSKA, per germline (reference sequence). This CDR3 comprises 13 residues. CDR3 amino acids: CSALGVGEQPQHF. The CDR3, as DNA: TGCAGTGCTCTAGGGGTCGGGGAACAGCCCCAGCATTTT.

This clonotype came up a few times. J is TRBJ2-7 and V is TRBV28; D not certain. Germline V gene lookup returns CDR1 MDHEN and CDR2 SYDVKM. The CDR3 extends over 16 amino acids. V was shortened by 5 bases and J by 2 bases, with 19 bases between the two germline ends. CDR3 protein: CASSPLGGLPPYEQYF. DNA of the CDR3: TGTGCCAGCAGTCCCTTGGGTGGGCTACCCCCCTACGAGCAGTACTTC.

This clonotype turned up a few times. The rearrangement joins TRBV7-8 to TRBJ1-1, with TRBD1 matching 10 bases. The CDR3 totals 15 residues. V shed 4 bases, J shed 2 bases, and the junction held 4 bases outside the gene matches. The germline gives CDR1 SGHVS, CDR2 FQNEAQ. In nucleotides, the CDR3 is TGTGCCAGCAGCTCTGGGACAGGGGCCAACACTGAAGCTTTCTTT. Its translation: CASSSGTGANTEAFF.

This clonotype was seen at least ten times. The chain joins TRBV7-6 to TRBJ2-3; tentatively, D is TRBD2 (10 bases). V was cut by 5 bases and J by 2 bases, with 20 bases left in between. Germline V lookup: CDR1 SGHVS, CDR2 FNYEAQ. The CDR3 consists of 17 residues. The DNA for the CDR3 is TGTGCCAGCAGCGGACAGGGGACTAGCGATAACACAGATACGCAGTATTTT. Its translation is CASSGQGTSDNTDTQYF.

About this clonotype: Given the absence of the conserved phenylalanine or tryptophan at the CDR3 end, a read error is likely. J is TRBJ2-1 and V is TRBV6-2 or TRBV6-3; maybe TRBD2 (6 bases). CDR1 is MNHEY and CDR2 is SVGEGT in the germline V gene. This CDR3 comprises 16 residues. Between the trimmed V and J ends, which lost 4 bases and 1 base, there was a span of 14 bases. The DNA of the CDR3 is TGTGCCAGCAGTTTTAAGCGGGTCCTATCCTACAATGAGCAGTTCTTA. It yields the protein CASSFKRVLSYNEQFL.

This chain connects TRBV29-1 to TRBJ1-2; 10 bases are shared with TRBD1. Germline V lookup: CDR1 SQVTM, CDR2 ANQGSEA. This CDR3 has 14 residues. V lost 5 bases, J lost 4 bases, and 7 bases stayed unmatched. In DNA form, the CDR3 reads TGCAGCGTTTCTTCGCGGGACAGGGGCTATGGCTACACCTTC. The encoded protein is CSVSSRDRGYGYTF.

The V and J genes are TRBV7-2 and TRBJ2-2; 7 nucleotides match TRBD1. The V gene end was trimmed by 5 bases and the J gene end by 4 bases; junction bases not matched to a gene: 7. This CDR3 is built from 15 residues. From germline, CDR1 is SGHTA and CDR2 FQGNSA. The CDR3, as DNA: TGTGCCAGCAGCCGACCGACAGGGTCCACCGGGGAGCTGTTTTTT. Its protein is CASSRPTGSTGELFF.

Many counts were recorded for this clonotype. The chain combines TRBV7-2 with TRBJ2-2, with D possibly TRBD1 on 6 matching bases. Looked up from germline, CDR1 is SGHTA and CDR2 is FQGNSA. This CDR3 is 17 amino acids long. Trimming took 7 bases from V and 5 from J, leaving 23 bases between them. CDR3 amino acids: CASNDRGGPQNTGELFF. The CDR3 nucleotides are TGTGCCAGCAACGATAGAGGGGGACCCCAAAATACCGGGGAGCTGTTTTTT.

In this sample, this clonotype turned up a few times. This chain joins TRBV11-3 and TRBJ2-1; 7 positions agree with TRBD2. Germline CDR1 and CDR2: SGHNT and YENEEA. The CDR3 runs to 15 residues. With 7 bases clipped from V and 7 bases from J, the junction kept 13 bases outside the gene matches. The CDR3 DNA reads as TGTGCCAGCACCACTCGGGGGGAGAGTATAAATGAGCAGTTCTTC. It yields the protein CASTTRGESINEQFF.

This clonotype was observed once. The CDR3 DNA is TGTGCCACCAATGCGGGGGAGGACTATGGCTACACCTTC. This codes for CATNAGEDYGYTF. The chain combines TRBV12-3 or TRBV12-4 with TRBJ1-2; perhaps TRBD1 as D (5 bases). V lost 10 bases and J lost 3, with 15 bases in between. The CDR3 contains 13 residues.

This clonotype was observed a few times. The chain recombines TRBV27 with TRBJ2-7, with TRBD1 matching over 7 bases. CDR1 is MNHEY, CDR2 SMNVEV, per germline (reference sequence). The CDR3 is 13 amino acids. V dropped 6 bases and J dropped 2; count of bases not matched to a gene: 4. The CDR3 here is CASRSDRTYEQYV. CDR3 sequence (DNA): TGTGCCAGCAGATCGGACAGGACCTACGAGCAGTACGTC.

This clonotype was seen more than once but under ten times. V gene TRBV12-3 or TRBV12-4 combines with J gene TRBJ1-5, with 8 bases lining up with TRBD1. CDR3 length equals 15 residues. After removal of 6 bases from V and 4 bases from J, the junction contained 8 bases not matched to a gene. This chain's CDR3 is CASRGGQGSNQPQHF. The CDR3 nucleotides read TGTGCCAGCAGGGGCGGACAGGGTTCTAATCAGCCCCAGCATTTT.

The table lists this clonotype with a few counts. The CDR3 spells CASRSRLRVNTEAFF. CDR3 DNA sequence: TGTGCCAGCAGATCCAGACTCAGAGTGAACACTGAAGCTTTCTTT. The chain has TRBV6-2 or TRBV6-3 and TRBJ1-1; D is unresolved. The CDR3 spans 15 residues. Germline CDR1 is MNHEY and CDR2 is SVGEGT. Trimming took 6 bases from V and 0 from J, leaving 14 bases between them.

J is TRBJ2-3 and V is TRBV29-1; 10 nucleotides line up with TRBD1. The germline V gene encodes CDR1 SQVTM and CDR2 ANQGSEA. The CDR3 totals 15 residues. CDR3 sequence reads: CTKKTGTGATDTQYF. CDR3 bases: TGCACGAAAAAGACCGGGACAGGGGCGACAGATACGCAGTATTTT.

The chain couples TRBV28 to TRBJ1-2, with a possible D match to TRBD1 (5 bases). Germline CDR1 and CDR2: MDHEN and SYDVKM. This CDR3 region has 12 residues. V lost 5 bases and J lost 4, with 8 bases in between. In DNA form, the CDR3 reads TGTGCCAGCAGTAAGACAGTCTATGGCTACACCTTC. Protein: CASSKTVYGYTF.

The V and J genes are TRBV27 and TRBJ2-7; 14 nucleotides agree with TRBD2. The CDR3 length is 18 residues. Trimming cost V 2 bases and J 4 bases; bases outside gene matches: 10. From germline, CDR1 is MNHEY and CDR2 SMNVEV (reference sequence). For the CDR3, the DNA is TGTGCCAGCAGTTTAGCGACCGGGACTAGCGGGAGTCATTACGAGCAGTACTTC. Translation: CASSLATGTSGSHYEQYF.

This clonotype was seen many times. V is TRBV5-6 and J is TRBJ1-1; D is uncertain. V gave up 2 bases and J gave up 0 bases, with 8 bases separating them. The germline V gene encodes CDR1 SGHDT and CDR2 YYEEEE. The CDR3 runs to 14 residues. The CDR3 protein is CASSFWTVNTEAFF. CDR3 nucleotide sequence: TGTGCCAGCAGCTTCTGGACGGTGAACACTGAAGCTTTCTTT.

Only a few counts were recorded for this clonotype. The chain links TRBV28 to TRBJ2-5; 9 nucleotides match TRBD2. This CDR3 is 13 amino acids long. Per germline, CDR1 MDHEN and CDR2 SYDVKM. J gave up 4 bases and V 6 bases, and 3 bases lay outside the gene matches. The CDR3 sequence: CASRRSGRETQYF. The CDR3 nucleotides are TGTGCCAGCAGACGTAGCGGGAGAGAGACCCAGTACTTC.

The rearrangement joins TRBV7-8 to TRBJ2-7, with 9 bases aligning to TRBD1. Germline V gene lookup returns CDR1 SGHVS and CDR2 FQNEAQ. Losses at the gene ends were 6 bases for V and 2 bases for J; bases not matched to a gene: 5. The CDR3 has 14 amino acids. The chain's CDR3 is CASRVGTGPYEQYF. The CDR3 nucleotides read TGTGCCAGCAGGGTCGGGACAGGGCCCTACGAGCAGTACTTC.

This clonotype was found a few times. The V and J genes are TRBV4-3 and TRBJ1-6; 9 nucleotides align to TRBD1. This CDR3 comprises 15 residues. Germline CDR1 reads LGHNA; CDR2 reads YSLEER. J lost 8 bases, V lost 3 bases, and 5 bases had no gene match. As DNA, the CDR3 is TGCGCCAGCAGCCAGGGACAGGGAGGGCATTCACCCCTCCACTTT. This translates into CASSQGQGGHSPLHF.

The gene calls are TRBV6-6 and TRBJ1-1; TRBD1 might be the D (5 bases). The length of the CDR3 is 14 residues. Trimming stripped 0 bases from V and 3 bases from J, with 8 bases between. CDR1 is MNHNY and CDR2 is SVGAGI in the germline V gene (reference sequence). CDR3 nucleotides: TGTGCCAGCAGTTACTCGAGCAGGGACACTGAAGCTTTCTTT. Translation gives CASSYSSRDTEAFF.

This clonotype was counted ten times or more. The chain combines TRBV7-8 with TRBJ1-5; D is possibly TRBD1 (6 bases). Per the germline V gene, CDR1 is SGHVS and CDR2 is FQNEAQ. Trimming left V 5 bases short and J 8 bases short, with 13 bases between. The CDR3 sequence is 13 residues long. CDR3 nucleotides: TGTGCCAGCAGCATAACAGGGTCCGAGCCCCAGCATTTT. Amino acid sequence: CASSITGSEPQHF.

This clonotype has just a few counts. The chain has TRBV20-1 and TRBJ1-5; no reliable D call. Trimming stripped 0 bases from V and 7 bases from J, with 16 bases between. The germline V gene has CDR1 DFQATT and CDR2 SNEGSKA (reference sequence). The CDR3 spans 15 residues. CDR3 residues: CSARDHGSRIQPQHF. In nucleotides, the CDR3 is TGCAGTGCTAGAGATCACGGGTCGAGGATACAGCCCCAGCATTTT.

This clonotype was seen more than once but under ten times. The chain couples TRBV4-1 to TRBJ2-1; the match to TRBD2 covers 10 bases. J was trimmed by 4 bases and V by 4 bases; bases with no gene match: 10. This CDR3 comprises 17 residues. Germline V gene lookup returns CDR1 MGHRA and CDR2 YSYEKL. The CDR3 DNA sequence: TGCGCCAGCAGCCTTACAGACAGGACTAGCGGTTACAATGAGCAGTTCTTC. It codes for CASSLTDRTSGYNEQFF.